The 21 T cell receptor beta chains listed next were all sequenced from one sample in a study of OX40 agonist ivuxolimab in advanced cancers. The data were produced by immunoSEQ multiplex PCR, yet TCRdb's version contains in-frame clones alone and is incomplete. Of about 68,000 clones listed, 70% to 85% were seen once; the top ten hold around 1.5%. The sample here was CD4+ or CD8+ T cells sorted from blood, taken in a trial of the OX40 agonist ivuxolimab. These receptors came from an adult with an advanced solid tumor such as melanoma, head and neck, liver or kidney cancer.

DNA of the CDR3: TGTGCCAGCAGTGTACGCCGACTAGCGGGAGAGGTGGGCAATGAGCAGTTCTTC. Translation: CASSVRRLAGEVGNEQFF. The chain uses TRBV2 and TRBJ2-1; 12 bases fit TRBD2. CDR1 is SNHLY and CDR2 is FYNNEI in the germline V gene. The CDR3 sequence is 18 residues long. J gave up 6 bases and V 4 bases, and 13 bases lay outside the gene matches.

The gene calls are TRBV7-9 and TRBJ1-2; D is ambiguous. V lost 1 base and J lost 7, with 10 bases in between. The CDR3 covers 13 residues. CDR1 and CDR2 (germline): SEHNR, FQNEAQ (reference sequence). CDR3 coding DNA: TGTGCCAGCAGCTTAGGGAGTGGTGGTGGCTACACCTTC. As protein: CASSLGSGGGYTF.

The V and J genes are TRBV4-2 and TRBJ2-6; TRBD1 might be the D (6 bases). The ends were cut back, 3 bases at V and 7 bases at J, with 16 bases in the middle. The CDR3 totals 16 residues. Germline assignment: CDR1 LGHNA and CDR2 YNFKEQ. The CDR3 DNA follows: TGTGCCAGCAGCCAGGGGGCACAGGCCTTAGCCAACGTCCTGACTTTC. Protein: CASSQGAQALANVLTF.

This clone occurred once. The rearrangement uses TRBV9 and TRBJ1-2; 7 bases map to TRBD1. The CDR3 loop spans 14 amino acids. Germline V gene data show CDR1 as SGDLS and CDR2 as YYNGEE. V trimming: 2 bases; J trimming: 7 bases; junction bases outside the gene matches: 8. The CDR3: CASSVSTGWGGYTF. The CDR3 nucleotides are TGTGCCAGCAGCGTCTCGACAGGGTGGGGTGGCTACACCTTC.

By sample fraction, this clone is medium-sized (0.01 to 0.1%). The chain carries TRBV20-1 and TRBJ1-1; D is undetermined. The CDR3 spans 11 residues. Trimming removed 3 bases at V and 0 bases at J, with 2 bases between. Germline CDR1 DFQATT, CDR2 SNEGSKA (reference sequence). This CDR3 is CSARVNTEAFF. In DNA, the CDR3 is TGCAGTGCTAGGGTGAACACTGAAGCTTTCTTT.

The rearrangement joins TRBV4-3 to TRBJ2-7; D is unresolved. Trimming took 0 bases from V and 0 from J, leaving 9 bases between them. Germline values: CDR1 LGHNA, CDR2 YSLEER. This CDR3 region has 15 residues. The CDR3 DNA follows: TGCGCCAGCAGCCAAGATCCACAGAACTCCTACGAGCAGTACTTC. Its protein product is CASSQDPQNSYEQYF.

This chain connects TRBV4-3 to TRBJ2-2; a weak D match, TRBD2 (6 bases). This CDR3 contains 18 residues. The germline gives CDR1 LGHNA, CDR2 YSLEER. The ends were cut back, 0 bases at V and 4 bases at J, with 18 bases in the middle. DNA of the CDR3: TGCGCCAGCAGCCAAGATCTGGGGGACGGGAGTGGCACCGGGGAGCTGTTTTTT. Residues: CASSQDLGDGSGTGELFF.

The genes are TRBV5-4 and TRBJ2-2; possibly TRBD1 or TRBD2 for D (6 bases each). The CDR3 is made up of 15 amino acids. Germline CDR1 SGHNT, CDR2 YYREEE (reference sequence). The V and J ends lost 4 bases and 4 bases respectively, with 14 bases between them. This chain's CDR3 is CASSREGGITGELFF. The CDR3 DNA sequence: TGTGCCAGCAGCCGAGAGGGGGGCATCACCGGGGAGCTGTTTTTT.

The J gene is TRBJ1-2, the V gene TRBV28; D may be TRBD1 (5 bases). Germline V lookup: CDR1 MDHEN, CDR2 SYDVKM. Trimming left V 6 bases short and J 8 bases short, with 16 bases between. CDR3 length: 13 amino acids. Written as DNA, the CDR3 is TGTGCCAGCAGCTTCGGACGGAGGGGAGGCTACACCTTC. It specifies CASSFGRRGGYTF.

The J gene is TRBJ2-7, the V gene TRBV7-2; 9 nucleotides line up with TRBD2. The V segment lost 5 bases and the J segment 4 bases; nucleotides outside the gene matches: 6. Germline V gives CDR1 SGHTA, CDR2 FQGNSA. This CDR3 spans 14 amino acids. In nucleotides, the CDR3 is TGTGCCAGCAGCGAAAGACTAGCGGCGTACGAGCAGTACTTC. Protein: CASSERLAAYEQYF.

V usage is TRBV28 and J usage is TRBJ1-5; 7 positions agree with TRBD1. The CDR3 covers 14 residues. V shed 7 bases, J shed 5 bases, and the junction held 8 bases outside the gene matches. Per germline, CDR1 MDHEN and CDR2 SYDVKM. This chain's CDR3 is CASNVQGSHQPQHF. The DNA for the CDR3 is TGTGCCAGCAACGTACAGGGGTCCCATCAGCCCCAGCATTTT.

The CDR3 is CASSLMGNEQFF. The CDR3 DNA is TGTGCCAGCAGCTTAATGGGCAATGAGCAGTTCTTC. The chain joins TRBV7-9 to TRBJ2-1; D remains ambiguous. V was clipped by 2 bases and J by 6 bases, with 5 bases between them. The CDR3 consists of 12 residues. The germline V gene has CDR1 SEHNR and CDR2 FQNEAQ (reference sequence).

This clone was seen a few times. The genes are TRBV5-1 and TRBJ1-5; D is ambiguous. There are 13 residues in the CDR3. Germline values: CDR1 SGHRS, CDR2 YFSETQ. V gave up 5 bases and J gave up 7 bases, with 13 bases separating them. CDR3 amino acids: CASSLESGQPQHF. CDR3 DNA sequence: TGCGCCAGCAGTCTCGAGTCCGGGCAGCCCCAGCATTTT.

This chain connects TRBV7-2 to TRBJ2-2, with 9 bases identical to TRBD2. CDR1 and CDR2 from the germline V gene are SGHTA and FQGNSA. After removal of 3 bases from V and 6 bases from J, the junction contained 8 bases not matched to a gene. The CDR3 consists of 16 residues. CDR3 amino acids: CASSFFSGSYPGELFF. CDR3 sequence (DNA): TGTGCCAGCAGCTTTTTTAGCGGGAGCTATCCCGGGGAGCTGTTTTTT.

The count of this clone is one. A read error may account for a junction end that differs from germline. In DNA form, the CDR3 reads TGCGCGAGCACGGGGGGGAACCCCTACGAGCAGTACTTC. It specifies CASTGGNPYEQYF. This sequence joins TRBV5-1 and TRBJ2-7; 8 bases are shared with TRBD2. The germline V gene encodes CDR1 SGHRS and CDR2 YFSETQ. The CDR3 covers 13 residues.

The J gene is TRBJ2-1, the V gene TRBV11-1, with D possibly matching TRBD2 (5 bases). V dropped 3 bases and J dropped 7 bases, with 13 bases sitting between them. There are 14 residues in the CDR3. Germline CDR1 and CDR2: SGHAT and FQDESV (reference sequence). This CDR3 is CASSFQIGGNEQFF. CDR3 nucleotide sequence: TGTGCCAGCAGCTTTCAAATTGGCGGGAATGAGCAGTTCTTC.

In its sample, this clone was seen once. The chain is built from TRBV5-1 and TRBJ1-6, with 9 bases that match TRBD1. Germline CDR1 and CDR2: SGHRS and YFSETQ. The CDR3 is made up of 14 amino acids. The J segment lost 10 bases and the V segment lost 0 bases, leaving 2 bases of the junction unmatched. CDR3 DNA: TGCGCCAGCAGCTTGGGGGACAGGGAGTCACCCCTCCACTTT. It specifies CASSLGDRESPLHF.

The chain recombines TRBV7-2 with TRBJ1-3, with D possibly matching TRBD1 (6 bases). Looked up from germline, CDR1 is SGHTA and CDR2 is FQGNSA. Trimming took off 3 bases at V and 2 bases at J, with 11 bases between the two ends. The CDR3 sequence is 15 residues long. This CDR3 reads CASSFQRTAGNTIYF. The CDR3 coding sequence is TGTGCCAGCAGCTTCCAACGGACAGCTGGAAACACCATATATTTT.

This chain links TRBV5-1 with TRBJ2-3; 9 nucleotides line up with TRBD1. The CDR3 contains 17 residues. Germline assignment: CDR1 SGHRS and CDR2 YFSETQ. With V trimmed by 4 bases and J by 6 bases, 15 bases remained unmatched. The CDR3 nucleotides are TGCGCCAGCAGCCGACAGGGGACAGGGTTCGTTCGGGATACGCAGTATTTT. This encodes CASSRQGTGFVRDTQYF.

The CDR3 DNA is TGTGCCAGCAGCGAGACAGGACTAGCGGGAGGGGAGCAGTTCTTC. It specifies CASSETGLAGGEQFF. This chain uses TRBV9 with TRBJ2-1, with TRBD2 matching 15 bases. The CDR3 runs to 15 residues. Trimming took 3 bases from V and 10 from J; bases not matched to a gene: 5. Germline V lookup: CDR1 SGDLS, CDR2 YYNGEE.

This rearrangement joins TRBV10-2 to TRBJ2-5; a possible D gene is TRBD1 (6 bases). Between the trimmed V and J ends, which lost 0 bases and 1 base, there was a span of 15 bases. The germline CDR1 and CDR2 sequences are WSHSY and SAAADI. The CDR3 covers 17 residues. CDR3 region: CASSESKRRQVQETQYF. CDR3 coding DNA: TGCGCCAGCAGTGAGTCTAAGCGGCGACAGGTCCAAGAGACCCAGTACTTC.